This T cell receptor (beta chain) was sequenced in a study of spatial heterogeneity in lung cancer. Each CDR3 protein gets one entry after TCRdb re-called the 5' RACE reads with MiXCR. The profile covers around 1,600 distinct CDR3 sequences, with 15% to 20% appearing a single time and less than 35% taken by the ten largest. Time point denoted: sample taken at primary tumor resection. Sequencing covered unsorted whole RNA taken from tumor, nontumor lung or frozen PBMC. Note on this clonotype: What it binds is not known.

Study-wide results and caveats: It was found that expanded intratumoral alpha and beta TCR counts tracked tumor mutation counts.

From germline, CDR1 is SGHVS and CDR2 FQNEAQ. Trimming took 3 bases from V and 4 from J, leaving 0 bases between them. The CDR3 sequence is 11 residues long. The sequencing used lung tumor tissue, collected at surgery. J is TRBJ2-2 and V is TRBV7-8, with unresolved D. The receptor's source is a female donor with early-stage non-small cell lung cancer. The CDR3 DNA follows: TGTGCCAGCAGCTTCACCGGGGAGCTGTTTTTT. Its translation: CASSFTGELFF.